This record covers a single T cell receptor (beta chain). This sample stems from a study of control samples from healthy donors and cancer patients. Only in-frame clones appear in the TCRdb table, and some are missing; sequencing was by immunoSEQ multiplex PCR. The table lists roughly 100,000 clones, under 95% of them singletons. Trimming cost V 4 bases and J 3 bases; bases outside gene matches: 9. The CDR3 runs 15 residues. The germline CDR1 and CDR2 sequences are MGHRA and YSYEKL. The clonotype comes from a woman in her late teens or twenties in good health. The sequencing input was blood. The V and J genes are TRBV4-1 and TRBJ2-7; TRBD1 matches at 7 bases. The CDR3 DNA follows: TGCGCCAGCAGCCTCGGACAGGATCAGATCTACGAGCAGTACTTC. This gives the protein CASSLGQDQIYEQYF.